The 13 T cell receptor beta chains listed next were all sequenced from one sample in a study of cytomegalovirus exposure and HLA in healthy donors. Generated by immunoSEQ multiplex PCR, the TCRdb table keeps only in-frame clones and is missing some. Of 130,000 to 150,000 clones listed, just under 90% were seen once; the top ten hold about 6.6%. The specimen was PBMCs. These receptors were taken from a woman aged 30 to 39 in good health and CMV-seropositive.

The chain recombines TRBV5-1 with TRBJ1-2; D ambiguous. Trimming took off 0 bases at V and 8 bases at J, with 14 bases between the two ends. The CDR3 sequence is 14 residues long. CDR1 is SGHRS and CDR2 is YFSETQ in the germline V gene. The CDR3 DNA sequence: TGCGCCAGCAGCTTGGCCCGGGGAGAGGAGGGCTACACCTTC. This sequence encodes CASSLARGEEGYTF.

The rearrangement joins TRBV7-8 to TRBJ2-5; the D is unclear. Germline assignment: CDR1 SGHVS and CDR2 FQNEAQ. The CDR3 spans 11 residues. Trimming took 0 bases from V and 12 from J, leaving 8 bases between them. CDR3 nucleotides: TGTGCCAGCAGCTTAGCCGCGTCGAAGTACTTC. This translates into CASSLAASKYF.

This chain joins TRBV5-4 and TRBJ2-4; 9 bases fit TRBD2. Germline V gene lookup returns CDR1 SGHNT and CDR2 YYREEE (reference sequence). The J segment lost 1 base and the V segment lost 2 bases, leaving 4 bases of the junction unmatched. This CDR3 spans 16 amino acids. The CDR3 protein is CASSFDSGGAKNIQYF. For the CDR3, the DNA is TGTGCCAGCAGCTTTGATAGCGGGGGTGCCAAAAACATTCAGTACTTC.

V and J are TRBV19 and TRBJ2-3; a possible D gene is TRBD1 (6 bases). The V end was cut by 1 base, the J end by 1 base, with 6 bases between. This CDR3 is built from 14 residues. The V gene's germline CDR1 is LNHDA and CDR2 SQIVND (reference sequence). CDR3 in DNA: TGTGCCAGTAGTATAGGGACAGGCACAGATACGCAGTATTTT. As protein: CASSIGTGTDTQYF.

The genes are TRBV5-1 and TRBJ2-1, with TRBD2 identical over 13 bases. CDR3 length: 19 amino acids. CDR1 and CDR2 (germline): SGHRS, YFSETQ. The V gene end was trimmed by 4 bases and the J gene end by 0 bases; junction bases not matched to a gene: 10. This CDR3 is CASSLRGTSGKSSYNEQFF. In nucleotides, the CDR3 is TGCGCCAGCAGCCTACGTGGGACTAGCGGGAAGAGCTCCTACAATGAGCAGTTCTTC.

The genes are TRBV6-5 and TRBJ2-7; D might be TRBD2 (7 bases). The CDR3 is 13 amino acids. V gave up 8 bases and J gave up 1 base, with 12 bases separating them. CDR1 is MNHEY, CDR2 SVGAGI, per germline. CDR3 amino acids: CASRGAVSYEQYF. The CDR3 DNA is TGTGCCAGCCGGGGGGCCGTTTCCTACGAGCAGTACTTC.

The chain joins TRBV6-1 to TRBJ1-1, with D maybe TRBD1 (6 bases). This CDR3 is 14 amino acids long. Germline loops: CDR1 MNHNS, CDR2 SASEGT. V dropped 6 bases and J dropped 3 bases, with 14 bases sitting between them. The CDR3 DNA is TGTGCCAGCAGCATGAACAGGGAGTACACTGAAGCTTTCTTT. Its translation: CASSMNREYTEAFF.

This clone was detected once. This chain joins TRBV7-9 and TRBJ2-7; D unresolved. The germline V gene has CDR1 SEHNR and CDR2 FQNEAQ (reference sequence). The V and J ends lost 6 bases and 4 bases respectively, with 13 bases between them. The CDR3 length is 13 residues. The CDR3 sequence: CASSSPIGYEQYF. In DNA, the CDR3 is TGTGCCAGCAGTTCACCCATCGGGTACGAGCAGTACTTC.

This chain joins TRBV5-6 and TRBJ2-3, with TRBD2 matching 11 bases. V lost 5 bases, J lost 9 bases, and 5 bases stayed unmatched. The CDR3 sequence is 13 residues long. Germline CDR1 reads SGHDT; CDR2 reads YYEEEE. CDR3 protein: CASRLAGEATQYF. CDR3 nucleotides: TGTGCCAGCAGACTAGCGGGAGAGGCCACGCAGTATTTT.

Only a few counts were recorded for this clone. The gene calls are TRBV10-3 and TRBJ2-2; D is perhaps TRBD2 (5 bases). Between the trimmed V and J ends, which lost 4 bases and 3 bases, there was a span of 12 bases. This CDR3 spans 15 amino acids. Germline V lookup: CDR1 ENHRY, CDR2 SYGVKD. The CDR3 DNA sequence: TGTGCCATCAGTGGGCGCGGGCAGGACACCGGGGAGCTGTTTTTT. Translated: CAISGRGQDTGELFF.

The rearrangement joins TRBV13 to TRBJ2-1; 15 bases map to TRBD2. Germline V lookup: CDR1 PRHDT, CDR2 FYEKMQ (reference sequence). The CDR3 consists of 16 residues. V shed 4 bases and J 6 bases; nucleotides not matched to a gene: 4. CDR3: CASSSGLAGGINEQFF. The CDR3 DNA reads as TGTGCCAGCAGCTCGGGACTAGCGGGAGGAATCAATGAGCAGTTCTTC.

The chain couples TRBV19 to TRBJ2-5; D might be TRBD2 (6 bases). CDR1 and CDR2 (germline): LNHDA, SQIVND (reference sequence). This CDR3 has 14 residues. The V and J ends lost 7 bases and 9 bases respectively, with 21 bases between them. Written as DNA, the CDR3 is TGTGCCAGTACCACGAGGAGGGGAGGAGGGGCCCAGTACTTC. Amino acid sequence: CASTTRRGGGAQYF.

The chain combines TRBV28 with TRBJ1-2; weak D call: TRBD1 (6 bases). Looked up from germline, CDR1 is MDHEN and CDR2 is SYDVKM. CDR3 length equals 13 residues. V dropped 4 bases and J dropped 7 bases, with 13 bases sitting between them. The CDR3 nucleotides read TGTGCCAGCAGTTACAGGGTATCTAGTGGCTACACCTTC. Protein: CASSYRVSSGYTF.